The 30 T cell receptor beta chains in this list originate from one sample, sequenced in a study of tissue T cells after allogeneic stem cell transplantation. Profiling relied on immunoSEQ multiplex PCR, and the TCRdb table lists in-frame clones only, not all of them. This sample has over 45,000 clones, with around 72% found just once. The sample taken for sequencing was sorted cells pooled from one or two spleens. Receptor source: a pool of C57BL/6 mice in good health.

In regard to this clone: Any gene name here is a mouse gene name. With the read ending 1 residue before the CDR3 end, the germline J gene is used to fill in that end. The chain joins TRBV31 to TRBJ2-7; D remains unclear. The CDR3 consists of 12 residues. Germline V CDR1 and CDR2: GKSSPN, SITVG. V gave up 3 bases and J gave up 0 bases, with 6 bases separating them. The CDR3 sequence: CAWSVSSYEQYF. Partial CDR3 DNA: TGTGCCTGGAGCGTCAGCTCCTATGAACAGTAC. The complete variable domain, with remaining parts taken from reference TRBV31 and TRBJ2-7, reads AQTIHQWPVAEIKAVGSPLSLGCTIKGKSSPNLYWYWQATGGTLQQLFYSITVGQVESVVQLNLSASRPKDDQFILSTEKLLLSHSGFYLCAWSVSSYEQYFGPGTRLTVL.

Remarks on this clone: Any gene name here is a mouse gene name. The CDR3 bases that were read are TGTGCCAGCAGACCGGGACAGGGGGCCTATAATTCGCCCCTCTAC. Protein sequence: CASRPGQGAYNSPLY. The whole CDR3 reads CASRPGQGAYNSPLYF. The genes are TRBV26 and TRBJ1-6; 11 bases fit TRBD1. The read ends 1 residue shy of where the CDR3 ends; the end is completed using the germline J gene. TRBJ1-6 carries the ORF label, with uncertain function. CDR3 length: 16 amino acids. Trimming cost V 6 bases and J 2 bases; bases outside gene matches: 3. Germline V gives CDR1 KGHPV, CDR2 FQNQEV (reference sequence).

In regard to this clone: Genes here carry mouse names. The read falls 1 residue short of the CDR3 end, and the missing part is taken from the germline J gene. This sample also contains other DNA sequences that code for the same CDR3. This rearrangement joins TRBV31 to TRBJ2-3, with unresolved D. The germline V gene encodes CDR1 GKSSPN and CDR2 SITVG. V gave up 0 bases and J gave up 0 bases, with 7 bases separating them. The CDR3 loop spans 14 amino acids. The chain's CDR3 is CAWSLGSSAETLYF. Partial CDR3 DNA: TGTGCCTGGAGTCTCGGCAGTAGTGCAGAAACGCTGTAT. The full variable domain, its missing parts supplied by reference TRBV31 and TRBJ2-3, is AQTIHQWPVAEIKAVGSPLSLGCTIKGKSSPNLYWYWQATGGTLQQLFYSITVGQVESVVQLNLSASRPKDDQFILSTEKLLLSHSGFYLCAWSLGSSAETLYFGSGTRLTVL.

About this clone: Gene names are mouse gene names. The CDR3 DNA, read in part, is TGTGCCAGCAGCCCCGGGACTGGGGGGGTTCAAAACACCTTGTAC. Its protein product is CASSPGTGGVQNTLY. The whole CDR3 is CASSPGTGGVQNTLYF. V is TRBV5 and J is TRBJ2-4, with 13 bases fitting TRBD2. Coverage ceases 1 residue before the CDR3 finishes, and the germline J gene fills in the end. Germline V gene lookup returns CDR1 LGHNA and CDR2 YNLKQL (reference sequence). Trimming took 4 bases from V and 2 from J; bases not matched to a gene: 3. This CDR3 has 16 residues.

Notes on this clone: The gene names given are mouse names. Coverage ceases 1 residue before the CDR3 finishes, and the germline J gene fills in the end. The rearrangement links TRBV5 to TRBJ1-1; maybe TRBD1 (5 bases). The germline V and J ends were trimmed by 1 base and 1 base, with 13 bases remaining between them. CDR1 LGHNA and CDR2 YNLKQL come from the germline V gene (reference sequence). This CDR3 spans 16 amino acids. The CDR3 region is CASSQVSGFLNTEVFF. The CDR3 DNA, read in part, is TGTGCCAGCAGCCAAGTTTCAGGGTTTTTAAACACAGAAGTCTTC.

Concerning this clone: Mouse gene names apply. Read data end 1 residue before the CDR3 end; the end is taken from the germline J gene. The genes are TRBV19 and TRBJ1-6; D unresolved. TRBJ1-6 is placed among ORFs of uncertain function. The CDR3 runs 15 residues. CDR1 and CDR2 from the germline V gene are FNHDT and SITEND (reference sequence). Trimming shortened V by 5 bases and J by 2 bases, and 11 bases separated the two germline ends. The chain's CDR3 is CASSPGRAYNSPLYF. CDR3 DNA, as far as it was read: TGTGCCAGCAGCCCCGGCCGGGCCTATAATTCGCCCCTCTAC.

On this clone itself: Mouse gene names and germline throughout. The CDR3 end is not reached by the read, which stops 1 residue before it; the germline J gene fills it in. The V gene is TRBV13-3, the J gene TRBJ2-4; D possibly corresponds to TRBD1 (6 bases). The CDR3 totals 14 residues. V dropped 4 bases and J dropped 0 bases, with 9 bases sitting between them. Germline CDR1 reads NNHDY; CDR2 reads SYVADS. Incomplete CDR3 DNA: TGTGCCAGCAGTCGGGACATTAGTCAAAACACCTTGTAC. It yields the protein CASSRDISQNTLY. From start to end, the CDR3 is CASSRDISQNTLYF.

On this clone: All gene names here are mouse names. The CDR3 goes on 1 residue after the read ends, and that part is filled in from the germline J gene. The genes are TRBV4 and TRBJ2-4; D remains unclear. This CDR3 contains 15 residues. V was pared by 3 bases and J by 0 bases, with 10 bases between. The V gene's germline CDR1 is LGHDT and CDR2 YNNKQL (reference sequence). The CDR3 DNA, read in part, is TGTGCCAGCAGCTACCGCGGAGGGAGTCAAAACACCTTGTAC. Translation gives CASSYRGGSQNTLY. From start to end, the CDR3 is CASSYRGGSQNTLYF.

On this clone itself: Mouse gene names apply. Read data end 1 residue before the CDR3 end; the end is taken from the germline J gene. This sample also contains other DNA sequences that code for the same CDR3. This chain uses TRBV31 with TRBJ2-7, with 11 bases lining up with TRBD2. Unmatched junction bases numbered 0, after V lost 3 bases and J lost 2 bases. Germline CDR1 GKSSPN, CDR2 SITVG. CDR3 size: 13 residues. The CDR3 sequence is CAWRDWGAYEQYF. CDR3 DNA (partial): TGTGCCTGGAGGGACTGGGGGGCCTATGAACAGTAC.

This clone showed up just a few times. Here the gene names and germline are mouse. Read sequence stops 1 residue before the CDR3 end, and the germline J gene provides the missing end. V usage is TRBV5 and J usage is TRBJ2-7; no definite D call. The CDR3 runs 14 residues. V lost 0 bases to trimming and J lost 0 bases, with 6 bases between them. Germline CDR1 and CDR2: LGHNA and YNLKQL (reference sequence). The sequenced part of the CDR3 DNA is TGTGCCAGCAGCCAAGAGGGGAGCTCCTATGAACAGTAC. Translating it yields CASSQEGSSYEQY. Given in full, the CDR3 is CASSQEGSSYEQYF.

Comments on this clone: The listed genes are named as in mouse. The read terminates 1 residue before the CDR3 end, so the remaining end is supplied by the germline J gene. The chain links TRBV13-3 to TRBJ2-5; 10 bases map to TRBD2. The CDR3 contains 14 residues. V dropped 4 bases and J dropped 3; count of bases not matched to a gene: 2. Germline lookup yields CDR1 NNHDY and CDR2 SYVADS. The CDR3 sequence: CASSWTGGQDTQYF. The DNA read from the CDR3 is TGTGCCAGCAGTTGGACTGGGGGTCAAGACACCCAGTAC.

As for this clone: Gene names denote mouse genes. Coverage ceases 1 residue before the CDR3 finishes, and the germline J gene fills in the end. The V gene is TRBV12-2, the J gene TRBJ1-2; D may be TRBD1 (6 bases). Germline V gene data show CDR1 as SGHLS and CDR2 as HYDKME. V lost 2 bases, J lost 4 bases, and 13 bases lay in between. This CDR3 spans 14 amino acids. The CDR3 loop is CASSPGHSSSDYTF. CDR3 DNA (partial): TGTGCCAGCTCTCCGGGACACTCAAGCTCCGACTACACC.

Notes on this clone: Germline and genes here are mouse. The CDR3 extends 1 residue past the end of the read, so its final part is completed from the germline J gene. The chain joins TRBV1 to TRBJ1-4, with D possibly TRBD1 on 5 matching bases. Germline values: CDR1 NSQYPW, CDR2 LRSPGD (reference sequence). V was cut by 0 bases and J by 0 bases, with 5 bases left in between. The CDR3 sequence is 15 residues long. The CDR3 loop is CTCSAEGLSNERLFF. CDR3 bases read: TGCACCTGCAGTGCAGAGGGACTTTCCAACGAAAGATTATTT.

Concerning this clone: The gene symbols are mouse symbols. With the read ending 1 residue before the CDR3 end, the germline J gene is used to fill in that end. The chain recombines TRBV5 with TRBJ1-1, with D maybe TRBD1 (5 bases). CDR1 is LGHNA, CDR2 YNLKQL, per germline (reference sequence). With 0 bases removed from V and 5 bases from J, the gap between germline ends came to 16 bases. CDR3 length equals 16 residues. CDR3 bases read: TGTGCCAGCAGCCAAGAAGGCTTGGGACGGGGGACAGAAGTCTTC. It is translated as CASSQEGLGRGTEVF. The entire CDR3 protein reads CASSQEGLGRGTEVFF.

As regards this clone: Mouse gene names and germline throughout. CDR3 DNA (partial): TGTGCTAGCAGTTTAGACAGTTCTGGAAATACGCTCTAT. It translates to CASSLDSSGNTLY. The complete CDR3 protein is CASSLDSSGNTLYF. The rearrangement joins TRBV29 to TRBJ1-3; possible D gene TRBD1, 5 bases. The read ends 1 residue early relative to the CDR3; the germline J gene fills the gap. CDR3 length equals 14 residues. Germline values: CDR1 MSHET, CDR2 SYDVDS. Trimming shortened V by 2 bases and J by 0 bases, and 5 bases separated the two germline ends. Supplemented by reference TRBV29 and TRBJ1-3, the full variable domain reads DMKVTQMPRYLIKRMGENVLLECGQDMSHETMYWYRQDPGLGLQLIYISYDVDSNSEGDIPKGYRVSRKKREHFSLILDSAKTNQTSVYFCASSLDSSGNTLYFGEGSRLIVV.

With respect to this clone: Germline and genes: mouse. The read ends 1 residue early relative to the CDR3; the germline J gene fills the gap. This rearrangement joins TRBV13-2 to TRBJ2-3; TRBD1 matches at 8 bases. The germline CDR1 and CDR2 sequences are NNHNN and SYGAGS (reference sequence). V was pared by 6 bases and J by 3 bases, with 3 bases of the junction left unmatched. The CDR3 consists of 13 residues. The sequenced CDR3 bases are TGTGCCAGCGTCCCAGGGGGCGCAGAAACGCTGTAT. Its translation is CASVPGGAETLY. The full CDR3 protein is CASVPGGAETLYF.

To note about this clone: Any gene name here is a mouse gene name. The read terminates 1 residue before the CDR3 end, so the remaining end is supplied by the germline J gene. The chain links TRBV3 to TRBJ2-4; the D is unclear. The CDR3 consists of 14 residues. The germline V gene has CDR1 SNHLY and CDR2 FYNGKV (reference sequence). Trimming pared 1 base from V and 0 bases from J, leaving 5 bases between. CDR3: CASSLGSSQNTLYF. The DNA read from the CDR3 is TGTGCCAGCAGCTTAGGCTCTAGTCAAAACACCTTGTAC.

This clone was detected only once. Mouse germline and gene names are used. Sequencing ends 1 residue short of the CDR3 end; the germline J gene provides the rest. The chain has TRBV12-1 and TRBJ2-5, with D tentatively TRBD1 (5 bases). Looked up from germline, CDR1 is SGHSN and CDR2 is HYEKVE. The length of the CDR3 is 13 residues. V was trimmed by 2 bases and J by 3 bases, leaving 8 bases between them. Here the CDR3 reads CASSPGRQDTQYF. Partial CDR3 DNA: TGTGCCAGCTCTCCAGGGCGGCAAGACACCCAGTAC. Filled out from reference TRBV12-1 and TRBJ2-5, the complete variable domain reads DSGVVQSPRHIIKEKGGRSVLTCIPISGHSNVVWYQQTLGKELKFLIQHYEKVERDKGFLPSRFSVQQFDDYHSEMNMSALELEDSAMYFCASSPGRQDTQYFGPGTRLLVL.

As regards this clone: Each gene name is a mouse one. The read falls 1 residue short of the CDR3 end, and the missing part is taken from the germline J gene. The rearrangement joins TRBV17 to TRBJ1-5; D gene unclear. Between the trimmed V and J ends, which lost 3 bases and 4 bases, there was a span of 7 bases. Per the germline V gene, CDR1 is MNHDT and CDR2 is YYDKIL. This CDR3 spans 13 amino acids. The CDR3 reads CASSSRRNQAPLF. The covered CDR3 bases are TGTGCTAGCAGTAGTCGGCGAAACCAGGCTCCGCTT. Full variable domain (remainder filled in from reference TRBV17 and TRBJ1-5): DTTVKQNPRYKLARVGKPVNLICSQTMNHDTMYWYQKKPNQAPKLLLFYYDKILNREADTFEKFQSSRPNNSFCSLYIGSAGLEYSAMYLCASSSRRNQAPLFGEGTRLSVL.

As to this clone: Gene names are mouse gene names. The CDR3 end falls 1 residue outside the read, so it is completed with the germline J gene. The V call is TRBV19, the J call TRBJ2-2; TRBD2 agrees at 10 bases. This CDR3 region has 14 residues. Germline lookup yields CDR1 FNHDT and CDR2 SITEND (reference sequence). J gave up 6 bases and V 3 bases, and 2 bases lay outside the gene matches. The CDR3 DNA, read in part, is TGTGCCAGCAGTACTGGGGGGGCGCCCGGGCAGCTCTAC. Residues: CASSTGGAPGQLY. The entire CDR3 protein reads CASSTGGAPGQLYF.

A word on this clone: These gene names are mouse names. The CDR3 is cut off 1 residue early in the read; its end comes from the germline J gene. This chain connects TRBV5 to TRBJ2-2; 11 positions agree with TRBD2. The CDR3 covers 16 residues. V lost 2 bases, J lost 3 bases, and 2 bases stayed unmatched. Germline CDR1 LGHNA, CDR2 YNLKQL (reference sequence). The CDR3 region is CASSQPGLGDTGQLYF. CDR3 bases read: TGTGCCAGCAGCCAACCGGGACTGGGGGACACCGGGCAGCTCTAC.

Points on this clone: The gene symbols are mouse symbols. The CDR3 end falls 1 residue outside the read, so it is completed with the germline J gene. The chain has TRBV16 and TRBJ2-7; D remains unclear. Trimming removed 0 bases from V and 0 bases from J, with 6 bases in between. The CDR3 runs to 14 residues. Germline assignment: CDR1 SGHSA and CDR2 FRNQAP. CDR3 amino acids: CASSLEESSYEQYF. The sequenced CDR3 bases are TGTGCAAGCAGCTTAGAGGAGAGCTCCTATGAACAGTAC.

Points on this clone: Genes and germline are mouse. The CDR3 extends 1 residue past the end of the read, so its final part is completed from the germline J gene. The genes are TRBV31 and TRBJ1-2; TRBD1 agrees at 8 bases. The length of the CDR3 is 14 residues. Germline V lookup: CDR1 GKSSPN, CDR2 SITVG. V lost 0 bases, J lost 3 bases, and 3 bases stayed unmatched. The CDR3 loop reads CAWSLNRGYSDYTF. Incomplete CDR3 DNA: TGTGCCTGGAGTCTAAACAGGGGGTACTCCGACTACACC.

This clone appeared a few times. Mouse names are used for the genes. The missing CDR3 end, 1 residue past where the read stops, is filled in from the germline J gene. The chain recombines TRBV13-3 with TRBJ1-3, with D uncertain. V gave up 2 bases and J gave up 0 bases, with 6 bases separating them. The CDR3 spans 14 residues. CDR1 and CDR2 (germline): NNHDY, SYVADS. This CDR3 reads CASSDKYSGNTLYF. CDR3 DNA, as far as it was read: TGTGCCAGCAGTGACAAGTATTCTGGAAATACGCTCTAT.

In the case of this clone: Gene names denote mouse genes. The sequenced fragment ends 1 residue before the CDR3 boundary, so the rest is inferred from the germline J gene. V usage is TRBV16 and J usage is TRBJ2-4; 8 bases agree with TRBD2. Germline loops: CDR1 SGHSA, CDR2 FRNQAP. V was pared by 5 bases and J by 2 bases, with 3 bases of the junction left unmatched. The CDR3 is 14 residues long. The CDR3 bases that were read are TGTGCAAGCAGCGGGGGGGGCCATCAAAACACCTTGTAC. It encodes CASSGGGHQNTLY. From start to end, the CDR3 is CASSGGGHQNTLYF.

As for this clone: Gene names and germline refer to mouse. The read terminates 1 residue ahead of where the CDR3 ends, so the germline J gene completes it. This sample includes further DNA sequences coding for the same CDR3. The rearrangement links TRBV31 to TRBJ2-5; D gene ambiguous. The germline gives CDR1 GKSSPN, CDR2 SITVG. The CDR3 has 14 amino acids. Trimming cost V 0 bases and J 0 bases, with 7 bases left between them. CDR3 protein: CAWSLAGNQDTQYF. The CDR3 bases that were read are TGTGCCTGGAGTCTGGCTGGTAACCAAGACACCCAGTAC.

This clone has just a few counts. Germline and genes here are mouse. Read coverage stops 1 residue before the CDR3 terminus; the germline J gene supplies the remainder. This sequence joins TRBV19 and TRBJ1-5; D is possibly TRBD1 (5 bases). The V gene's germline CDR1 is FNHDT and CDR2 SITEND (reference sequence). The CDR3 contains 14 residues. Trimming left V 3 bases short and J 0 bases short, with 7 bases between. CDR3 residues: CASSTTDNNQAPLF. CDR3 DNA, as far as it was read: TGTGCCAGCAGTACGACAGATAACAACCAGGCTCCGCTT.

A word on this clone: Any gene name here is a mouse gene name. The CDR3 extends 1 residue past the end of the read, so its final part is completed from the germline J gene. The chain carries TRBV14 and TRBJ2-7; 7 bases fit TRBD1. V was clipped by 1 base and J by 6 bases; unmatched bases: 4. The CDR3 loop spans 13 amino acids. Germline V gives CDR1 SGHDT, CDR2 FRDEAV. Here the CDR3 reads CASSFRRGSEQYF. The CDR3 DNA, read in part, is TGTGCCAGCAGTTTCCGCAGGGGGAGTGAACAGTAC.

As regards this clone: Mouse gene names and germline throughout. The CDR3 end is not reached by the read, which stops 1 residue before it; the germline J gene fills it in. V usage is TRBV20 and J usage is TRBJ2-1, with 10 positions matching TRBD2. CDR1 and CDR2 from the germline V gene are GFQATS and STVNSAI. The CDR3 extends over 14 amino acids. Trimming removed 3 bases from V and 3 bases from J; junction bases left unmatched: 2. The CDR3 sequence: CGASRDWGYAEQFF. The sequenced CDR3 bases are TGTGGTGCTAGTCGGGACTGGGGCTATGCTGAGCAGTTC.

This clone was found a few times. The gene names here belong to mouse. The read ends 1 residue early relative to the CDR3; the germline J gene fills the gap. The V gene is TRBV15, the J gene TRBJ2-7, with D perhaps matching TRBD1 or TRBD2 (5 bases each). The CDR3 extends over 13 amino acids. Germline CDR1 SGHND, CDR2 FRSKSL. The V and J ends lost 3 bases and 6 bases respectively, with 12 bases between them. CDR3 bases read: TGTGCCAGCAGTTTGGGACCCCTTGGTGAACAGTAC. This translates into CASSLGPLGEQY. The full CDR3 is CASSLGPLGEQYF.